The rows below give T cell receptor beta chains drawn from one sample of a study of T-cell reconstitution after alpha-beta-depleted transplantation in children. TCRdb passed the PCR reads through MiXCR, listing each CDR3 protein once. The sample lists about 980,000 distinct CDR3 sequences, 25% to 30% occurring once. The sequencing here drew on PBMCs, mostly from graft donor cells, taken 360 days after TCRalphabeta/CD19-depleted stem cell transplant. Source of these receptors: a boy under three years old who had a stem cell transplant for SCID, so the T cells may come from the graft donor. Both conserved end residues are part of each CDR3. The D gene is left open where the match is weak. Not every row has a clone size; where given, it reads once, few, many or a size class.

cdr3_nt: TGTGCCAGCAGCCGCGGGCAGGACTCCCGCACAGATACGCAGTATTTT
cdr3_aa: CASSRGQDSRTDTQYF
j_call: TRBJ2-3
v_call: TRBV7-3
clone_size: .
d_call: .

cdr3_nt: TGTGCCAGCACCCTACGGGGGAGTAAGGGCCGAGGGACCGGGGAGCTGTTTTTT
cdr3_aa: CASTLRGSKGRGTGELFF
j_call: TRBJ2-2
v_call: TRBV6-1
clone_size: .
d_call: .

cdr3_nt: TGTGCCATCAGTGAGTCGAATTTGGGACAGGGAATTGAGCAGTTCTTC
cdr3_aa: CAISESNLGQGIEQFF
j_call: TRBJ2-1
v_call: TRBV10-3
clone_size: few
d_call: TRBD1

cdr3_nt: TGTGCCAGCTCACCCGCAGAGGGGGCCCGAGAGACCCAGTACTTC
cdr3_aa: CASSPAEGARETQYF
j_call: TRBJ2-5
v_call: TRBV18
clone_size: few
d_call: TRBD1

cdr3_nt: TGCGCCAGCAGCACGGACGGAGACTACGAGCAGTACTTC
cdr3_aa: CASSTDGDYEQYF
j_call: TRBJ2-7
v_call: TRBV5-1
clone_size: .
d_call: .

cdr3_nt: TGTGCCAGCACCGACGGGCAGGGTTCCTACAATGAGCAGTTCTTC
cdr3_aa: CASTDGQGSYNEQFF
j_call: TRBJ2-1
v_call: TRBV5-4
clone_size: .
d_call: .

cdr3_nt: TGTGCCAGCTCACCGATCCACGCTGGAAACACCATATATTTT
cdr3_aa: CASSPIHAGNTIYF
j_call: TRBJ1-3
v_call: TRBV18
clone_size: once
d_call: .

cdr3_nt: TGTGCCATCAGTGAGGGCCTAGCGAAGGCAGATACGCAGTATTTT
cdr3_aa: CAISEGLAKADTQYF
j_call: TRBJ2-3
v_call: TRBV10-3
clone_size: .
d_call: .

cdr3_nt: TGTGCCAGCAGCAAAAGGACAGACTACAATGAGCAGTTCTTC
cdr3_aa: CASSKRTDYNEQFF
j_call: TRBJ2-1
v_call: TRBV13
clone_size: few
d_call: .

cdr3_nt: TGTGCCAGCAGCTTGGCTTCGGTAGAAAGCTCCTACAATGAGCAGTTCTTC
cdr3_aa: CASSLASVESSYNEQFF
j_call: TRBJ2-1
v_call: TRBV5-5
clone_size: few
d_call: .

cdr3_nt: TGTGCCAGCTTCTATCAGGGGAGCTATGGCTACACCTTC
cdr3_aa: CASFYQGSYGYTF
j_call: TRBJ1-2
v_call: TRBV12-3/TRBV12-4
clone_size: .
d_call: .

cdr3_nt: TGCGCCAGCAGCCAAGATGGGGGACAAGGATTAATCGGGAACACAGATACGCAGTATTTT
cdr3_aa: CASSQDGGQGLIGNTDTQYF
j_call: TRBJ2-3
v_call: TRBV4-1
clone_size: many
d_call: .

cdr3_nt: TGTGCCAGCAACCCGGGAAAGAGAGGGGAGCTGTTTTTT
cdr3_aa: CASNPGKRGELFF
j_call: TRBJ2-2
v_call: TRBV12-3/TRBV12-4
clone_size: .
d_call: .

cdr3_nt: TGTGCCAGCAGTTACGTTCCGGGGTTTGGCTACACCTTC
cdr3_aa: CASSYVPGFGYTF
j_call: TRBJ1-2
v_call: TRBV6-5
clone_size: .
d_call: .

cdr3_nt: TGCAGTGCTCCCTTAAGAGGAGAAGCTTTCTTT
cdr3_aa: CSAPLRGEAFF
j_call: TRBJ1-1
v_call: TRBV20-1
clone_size: .
d_call: .

cdr3_nt: TGCGCCAGCAGCTGGGGGACAGGTTACATGGATACGCAGTATTTT
cdr3_aa: CASSWGTGYMDTQYF
j_call: TRBJ2-3
v_call: TRBV5-1
clone_size: few
d_call: TRBD1